This T cell receptor beta chain is from a study of T cells in narcolepsy. Study-level information: Healthy controls were enrolled alongside patients with narcolepsy type 1 or type 2. Findings of the study overall: No autoreactive T cell clone sequences appeared in some memory CD4+ repertoires. Comparing one patient's CSF and blood CD4+ clonotypes highlighted HCRT- and TRIB2-specific autoreactive clonotypes.

The data were produced by immunoSEQ multiplex PCR, yet TCRdb's version contains in-frame clones alone and is incomplete. The table lists about 34,000 clones, around 80% of them singletons. A remark on this clone: Its antigen remains unknown.

V lost 0 bases to trimming and J lost 5 bases; unmatched junction nucleotides: 3. The germline gives CDR1 LNHDA, CDR2 SQIVND (reference sequence). The CDR3 has 15 amino acids. The sample taken for sequencing was CD45RA- memory CD4+ T cells from PBMCs. The origin of this receptor is a human donor with narcolepsy. This sequence joins TRBV19 and TRBJ1-1; 10 nucleotides align to TRBD1. This chain's CDR3 is CASSIDPGQGTEAFF. In nucleotides, the CDR3 is TGTGCCAGTAGTATAGACCCGGGACAGGGGACTGAAGCTTTCTTT. Filled out from reference TRBV19 and TRBJ1-1, the complete variable domain reads DGGITQSPKYLFRKEGQNVTLSCEQNLNHDAMYWYRQDPGQGLRLIYYSQIVNDFQKGDIAEGYSVSREKKESFPLTVTSAQKNPTAFYLCASSIDPGQGTEAFFGQGTRLTVV.